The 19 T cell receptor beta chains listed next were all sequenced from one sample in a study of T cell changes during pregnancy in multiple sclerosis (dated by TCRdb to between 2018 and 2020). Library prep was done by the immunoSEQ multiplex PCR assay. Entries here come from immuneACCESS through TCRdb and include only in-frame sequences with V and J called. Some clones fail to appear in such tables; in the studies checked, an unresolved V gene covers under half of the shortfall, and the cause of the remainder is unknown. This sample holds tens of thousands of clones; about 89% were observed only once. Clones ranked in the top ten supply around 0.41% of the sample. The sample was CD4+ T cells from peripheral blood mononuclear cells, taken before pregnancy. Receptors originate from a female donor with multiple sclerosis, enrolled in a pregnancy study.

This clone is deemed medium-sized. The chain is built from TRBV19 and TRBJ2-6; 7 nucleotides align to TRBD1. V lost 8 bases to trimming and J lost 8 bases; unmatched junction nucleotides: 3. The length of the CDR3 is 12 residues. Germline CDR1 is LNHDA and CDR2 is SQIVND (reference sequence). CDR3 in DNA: TGTGCCAGTTCGACAGGGACCAACGTCCTGACTTTC. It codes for CASSTGTNVLTF. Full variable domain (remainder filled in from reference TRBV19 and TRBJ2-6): DGGITQSPKYLFRKEGQNVTLSCEQNLNHDAMYWYRQDPGQGLRLIYYSQIVNDFQKGDIAEGYSVSREKKESFPLTVTSAQKNPTAFYLCASSTGTNVLTFGAGSRLTVL.

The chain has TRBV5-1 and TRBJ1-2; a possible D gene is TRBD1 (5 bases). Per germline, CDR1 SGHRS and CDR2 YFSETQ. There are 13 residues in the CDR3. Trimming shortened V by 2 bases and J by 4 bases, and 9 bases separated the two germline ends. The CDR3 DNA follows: TGCGCCAGCAGCTTCCCAGGGCCCTATGGCTACACCTTC. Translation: CASSFPGPYGYTF.

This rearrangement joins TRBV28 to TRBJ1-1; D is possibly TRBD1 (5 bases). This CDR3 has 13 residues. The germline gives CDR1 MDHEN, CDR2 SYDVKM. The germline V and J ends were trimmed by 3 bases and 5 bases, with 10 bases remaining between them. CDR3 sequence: CASSLGGVTEAFF. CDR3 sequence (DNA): TGTGCCAGCAGTTTGGGAGGGGTAACTGAAGCTTTCTTT.

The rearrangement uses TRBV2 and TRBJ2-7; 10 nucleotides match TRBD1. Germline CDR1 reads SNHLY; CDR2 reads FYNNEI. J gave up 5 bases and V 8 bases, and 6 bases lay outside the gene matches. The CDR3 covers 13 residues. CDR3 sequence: CASSWDRGDEQYF. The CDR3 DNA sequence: TGTGCCAGCTCCTGGGACAGGGGTGACGAGCAGTACTTC.

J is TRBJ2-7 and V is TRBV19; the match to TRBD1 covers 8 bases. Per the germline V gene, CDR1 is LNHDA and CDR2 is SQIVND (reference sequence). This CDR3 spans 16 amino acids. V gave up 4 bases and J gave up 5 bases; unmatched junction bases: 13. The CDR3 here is CASSTRDRGHDNEQYF. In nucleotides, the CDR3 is TGTGCCAGTAGTACCCGAGACAGGGGCCATGATAACGAGCAGTACTTC.

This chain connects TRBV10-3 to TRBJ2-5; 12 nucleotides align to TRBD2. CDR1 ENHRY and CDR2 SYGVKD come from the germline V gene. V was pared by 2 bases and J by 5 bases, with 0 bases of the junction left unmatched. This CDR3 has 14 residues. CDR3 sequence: CAISEGLAGETQYF. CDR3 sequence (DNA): TGTGCCATCAGTGAGGGACTAGCGGGGGAGACCCAGTACTTC.

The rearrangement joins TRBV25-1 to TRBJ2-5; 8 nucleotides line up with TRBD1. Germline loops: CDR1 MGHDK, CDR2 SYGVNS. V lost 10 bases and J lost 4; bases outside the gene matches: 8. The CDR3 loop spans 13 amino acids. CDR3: CATSNRGRETQYF. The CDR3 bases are TGTGCCACATCAAACAGGGGGAGAGAGACCCAGTACTTC.

As DNA, the CDR3 is TGTGCCAGCAGCCGGGGGGCCAACACTGAAGCTTTCTTT. Amino acids: CASSRGANTEAFF. This chain connects TRBV7-3 to TRBJ1-1; a weak D match, TRBD1 (6 bases). The V gene lost 5 bases and the J gene lost 2 bases, with 9 bases spanning the gap. CDR3 length: 13 amino acids. CDR1 and CDR2 (germline): SGHTA, FQGTGA. Full variable domain (rest looked up from reference TRBV7-3 and TRBJ1-1): GAGVSQTPSNKVTEKGKYVELRCDPISGHTALYWYRQSLGQGPEFLIYFQGTGAADDSGLPNDRFFAVRPEGSVSTLKIQRTERGDSAVYLCASSRGANTEAFFGQGTRLTVV.

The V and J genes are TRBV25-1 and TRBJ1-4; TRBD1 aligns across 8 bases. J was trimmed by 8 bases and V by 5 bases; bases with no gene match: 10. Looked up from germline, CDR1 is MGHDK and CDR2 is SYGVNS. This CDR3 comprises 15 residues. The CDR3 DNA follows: TGTGCCAGCAGTTACCGACAGGGGCTGTGGGAAAAACTGTTTTTT. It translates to CASSYRQGLWEKLFF.

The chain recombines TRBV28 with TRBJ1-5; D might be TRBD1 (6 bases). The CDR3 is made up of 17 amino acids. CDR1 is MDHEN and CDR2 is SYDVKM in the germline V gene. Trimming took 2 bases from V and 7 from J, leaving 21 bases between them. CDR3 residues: CASSLVSGGSGRQPQHF. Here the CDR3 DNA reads TGTGCCAGCAGTTTAGTGAGCGGGGGCTCTGGGAGACAGCCCCAGCATTTT.

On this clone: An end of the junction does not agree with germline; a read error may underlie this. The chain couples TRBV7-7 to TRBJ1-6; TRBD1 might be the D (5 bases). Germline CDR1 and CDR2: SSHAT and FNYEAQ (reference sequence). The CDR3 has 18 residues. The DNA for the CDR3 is TGTGCTAGCAGCTTAAGGAGGGGAGGGGAAGGAAGGAGAGAGCCCCTCCACTTT. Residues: CASSLRRGGEGRREPLHF.

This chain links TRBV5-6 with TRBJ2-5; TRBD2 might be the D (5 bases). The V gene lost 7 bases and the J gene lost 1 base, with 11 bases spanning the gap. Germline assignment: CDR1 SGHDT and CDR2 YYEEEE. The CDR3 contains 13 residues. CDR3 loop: CASGRDSQETQYF. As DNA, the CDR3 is TGTGCCAGCGGCCGGGATTCCCAAGAGACCCAGTACTTC.

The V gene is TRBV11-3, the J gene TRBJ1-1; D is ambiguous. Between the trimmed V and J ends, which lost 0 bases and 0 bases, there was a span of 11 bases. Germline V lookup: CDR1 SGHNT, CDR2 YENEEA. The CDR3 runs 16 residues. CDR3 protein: CASSLDRREVNTEAFF. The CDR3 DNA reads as TGTGCCAGCAGCTTAGATCGGAGGGAAGTGAACACTGAAGCTTTCTTT.

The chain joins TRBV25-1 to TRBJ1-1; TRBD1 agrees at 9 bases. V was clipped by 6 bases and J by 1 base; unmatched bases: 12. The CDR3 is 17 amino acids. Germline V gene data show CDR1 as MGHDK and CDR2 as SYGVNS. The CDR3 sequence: CASRVQGATGTNTEAFF. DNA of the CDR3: TGTGCCAGCAGGGTACAGGGGGCGACGGGCACGAACACTGAAGCTTTCTTT.

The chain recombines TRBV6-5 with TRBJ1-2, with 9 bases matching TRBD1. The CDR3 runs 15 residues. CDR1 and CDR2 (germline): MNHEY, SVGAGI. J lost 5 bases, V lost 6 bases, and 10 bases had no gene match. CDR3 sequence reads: CASRQTGGGGYGYTF. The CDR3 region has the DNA TGTGCCAGCAGGCAGACAGGGGGAGGAGGGTATGGCTACACCTTC.

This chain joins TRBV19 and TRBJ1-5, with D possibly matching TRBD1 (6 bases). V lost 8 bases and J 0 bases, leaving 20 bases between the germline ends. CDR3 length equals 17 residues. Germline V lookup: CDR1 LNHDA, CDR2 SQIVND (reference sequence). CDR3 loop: CASARTGGHFSNQPQHF. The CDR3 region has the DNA TGTGCCAGTGCCAGAACTGGGGGACATTTTAGCAATCAGCCCCAGCATTTT.

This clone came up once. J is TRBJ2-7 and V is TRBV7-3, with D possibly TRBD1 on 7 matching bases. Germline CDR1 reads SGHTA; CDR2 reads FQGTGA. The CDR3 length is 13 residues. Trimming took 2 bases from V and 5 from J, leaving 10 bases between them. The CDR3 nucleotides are TGTGCCAGCAGCTTAGCCAGGGGGGACGAGCAGTACTTC. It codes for CASSLARGDEQYF.

The CDR3 protein is CASSQDPSVRYNEQFF. CDR3 bases: TGTGCCAGCAGCCAAGATCCTAGCGTAAGATACAATGAGCAGTTCTTC. This chain connects TRBV14 to TRBJ2-1; D might be TRBD2 (6 bases). V lost 0 bases, J lost 4 bases, and 13 bases lay in between. The CDR3 consists of 16 residues. Germline-derived CDR1 and CDR2 are SGHDN and FVKESK.

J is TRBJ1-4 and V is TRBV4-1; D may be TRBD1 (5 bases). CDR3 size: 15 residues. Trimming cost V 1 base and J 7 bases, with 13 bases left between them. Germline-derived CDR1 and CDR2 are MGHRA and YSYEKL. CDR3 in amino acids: CASSQVGQGGEKLFF. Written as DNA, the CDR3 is TGCGCCAGCAGCCAAGTTGGGCAGGGCGGTGAAAAACTGTTTTTT.